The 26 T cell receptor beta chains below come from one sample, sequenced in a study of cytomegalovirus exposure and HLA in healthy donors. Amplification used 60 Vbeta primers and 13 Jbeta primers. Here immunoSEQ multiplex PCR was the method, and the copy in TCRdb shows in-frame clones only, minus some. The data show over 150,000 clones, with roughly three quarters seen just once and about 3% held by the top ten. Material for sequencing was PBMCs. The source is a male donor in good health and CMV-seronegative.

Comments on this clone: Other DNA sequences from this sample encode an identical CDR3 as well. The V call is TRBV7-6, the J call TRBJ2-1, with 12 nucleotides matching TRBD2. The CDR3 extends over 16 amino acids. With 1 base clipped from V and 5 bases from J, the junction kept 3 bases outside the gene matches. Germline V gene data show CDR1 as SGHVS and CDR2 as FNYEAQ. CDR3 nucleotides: TGTGCCAGCAGCTTAGAGGGACTAGCGGGTAACAATGAGCAGTTCTTC. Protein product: CASSLEGLAGNNEQFF.

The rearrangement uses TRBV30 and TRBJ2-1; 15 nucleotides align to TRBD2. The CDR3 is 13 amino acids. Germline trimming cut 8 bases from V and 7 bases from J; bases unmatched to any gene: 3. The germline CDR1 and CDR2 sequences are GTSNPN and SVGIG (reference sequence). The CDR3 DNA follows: TGTGCCAGGACTAGCGGGGGGGGAAATGAGCAGTTCTTC. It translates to CARTSGGGNEQFF.

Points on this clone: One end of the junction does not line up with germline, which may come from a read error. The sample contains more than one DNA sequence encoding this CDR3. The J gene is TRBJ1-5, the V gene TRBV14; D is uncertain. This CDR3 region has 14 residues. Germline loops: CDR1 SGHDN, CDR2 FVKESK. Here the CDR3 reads CASSQAGYNQPQHF. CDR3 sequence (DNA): TGTGCCAGCAGTCAAGCCGGTTACAATCAGCCCCAGCATTTT.

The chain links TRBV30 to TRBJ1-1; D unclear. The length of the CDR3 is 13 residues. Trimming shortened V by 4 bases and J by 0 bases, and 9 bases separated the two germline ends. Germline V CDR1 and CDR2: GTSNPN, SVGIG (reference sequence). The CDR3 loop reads CAWNMVLNTEAFF. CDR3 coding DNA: TGTGCCTGGAACATGGTGTTGAACACTGAAGCTTTCTTT.

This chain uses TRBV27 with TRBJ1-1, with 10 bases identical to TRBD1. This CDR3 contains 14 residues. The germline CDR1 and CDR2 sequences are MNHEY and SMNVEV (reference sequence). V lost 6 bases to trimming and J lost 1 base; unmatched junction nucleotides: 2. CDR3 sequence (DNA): TGTGCCAGCAGCTGGGACAGGGGGAACACTGAAGCTTTCTTT. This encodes CASSWDRGNTEAFF.

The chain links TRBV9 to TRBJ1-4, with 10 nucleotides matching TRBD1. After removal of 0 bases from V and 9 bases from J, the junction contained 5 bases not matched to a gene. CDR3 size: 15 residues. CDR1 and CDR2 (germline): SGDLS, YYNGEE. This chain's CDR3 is CASSVEGQGFQKLFF. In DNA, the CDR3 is TGTGCCAGCAGCGTAGAGGGACAGGGGTTTCAAAAACTGTTTTTT.

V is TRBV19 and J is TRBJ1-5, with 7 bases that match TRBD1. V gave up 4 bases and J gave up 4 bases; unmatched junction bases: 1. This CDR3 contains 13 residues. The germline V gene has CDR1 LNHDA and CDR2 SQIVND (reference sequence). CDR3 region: CASSRGQNQPQHF. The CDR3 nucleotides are TGTGCCAGTAGTAGGGGACAGAATCAGCCCCAGCATTTT.

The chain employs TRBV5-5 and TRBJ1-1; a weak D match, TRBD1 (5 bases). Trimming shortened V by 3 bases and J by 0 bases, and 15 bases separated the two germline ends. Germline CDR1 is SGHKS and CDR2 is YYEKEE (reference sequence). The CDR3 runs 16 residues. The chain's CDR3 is CASSWVVGALNTEAFF. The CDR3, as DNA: TGTGCCAGCAGCTGGGTAGTAGGGGCCTTGAACACTGAAGCTTTCTTT. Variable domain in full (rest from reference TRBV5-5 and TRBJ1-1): DAGVTQSPTHLIKTRGQQVTLRCSPISGHKSVSWYQQVLGQGPQFIFQYYEKEERGRGNFPDRFSARQFPNYSSELNVNALLLGDSALYLCASSWVVGALNTEAFFGQGTRLTVV.

The CDR3 DNA is TGTGCCAGCAGCTTGGCCAGAGGTAATGAAAAACTGTTTTTT. Residues: CASSLARGNEKLFF. The chain is built from TRBV5-5 and TRBJ1-4; D unclear. The germline V gene has CDR1 SGHKS and CDR2 YYEKEE (reference sequence). The CDR3 has 14 residues. V was clipped by 0 bases and J by 4 bases, with 7 bases between them. Combining the CDR3 with reference TRBV5-5 and TRBJ1-4 gives the whole variable domain DAGVTQSPTHLIKTRGQQVTLRCSPISGHKSVSWYQQVLGQGPQFIFQYYEKEERGRGNFPDRFSARQFPNYSSELNVNALLLGDSALYLCASSLARGNEKLFFGSGTQLSVL.

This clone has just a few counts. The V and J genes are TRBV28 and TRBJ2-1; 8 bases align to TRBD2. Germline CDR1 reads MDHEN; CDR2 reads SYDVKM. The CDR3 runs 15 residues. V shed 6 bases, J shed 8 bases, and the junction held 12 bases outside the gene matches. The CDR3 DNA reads TGTGCCAGCAGCCCCGGGGCGGGAGGTTCCGATGAGCAGTTCTTC. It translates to CASSPGAGGSDEQFF.

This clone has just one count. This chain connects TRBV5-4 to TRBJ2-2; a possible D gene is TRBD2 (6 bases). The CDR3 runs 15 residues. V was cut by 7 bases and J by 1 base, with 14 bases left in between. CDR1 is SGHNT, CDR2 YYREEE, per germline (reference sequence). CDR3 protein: CASAYKAGNTGELFF. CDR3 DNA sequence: TGTGCCAGCGCTTATAAAGCGGGGAACACCGGGGAGCTGTTTTTT.

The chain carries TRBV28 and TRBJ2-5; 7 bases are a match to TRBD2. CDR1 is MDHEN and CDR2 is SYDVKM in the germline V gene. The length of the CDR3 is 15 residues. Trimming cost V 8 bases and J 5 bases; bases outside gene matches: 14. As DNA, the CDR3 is TGTGCCAGCCAACGACGGCGGGAGTTGTCGGAGACCCAGTACTTC. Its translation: CASQRRRELSETQYF.

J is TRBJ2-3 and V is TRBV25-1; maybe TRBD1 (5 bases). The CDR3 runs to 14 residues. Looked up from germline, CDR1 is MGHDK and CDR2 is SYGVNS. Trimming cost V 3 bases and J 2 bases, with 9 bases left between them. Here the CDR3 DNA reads TGTGCCAGCAGTGATGGCAGGGCCACAGATACGCAGTATTTT. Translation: CASSDGRATDTQYF.

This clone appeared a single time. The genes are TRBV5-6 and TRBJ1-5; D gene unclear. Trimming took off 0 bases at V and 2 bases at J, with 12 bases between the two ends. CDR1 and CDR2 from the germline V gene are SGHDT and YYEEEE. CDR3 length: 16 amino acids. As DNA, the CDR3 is TGTGCCAGCAGCTTGGCCGGTAGAAGAGGCAATCAGCCCCAGCATTTT. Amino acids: CASSLAGRRGNQPQHF. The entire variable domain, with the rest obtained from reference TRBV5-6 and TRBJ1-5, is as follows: DAGVTQSPTHLIKTRGQQVTLRCSPKSGHDTVSWYQQALGQGPQFIFQYYEEEERQRGNFPDRFSGHQFPNYSSELNVNALLLGDSALYLCASSLAGRRGNQPQHFGDGTRLSIL.

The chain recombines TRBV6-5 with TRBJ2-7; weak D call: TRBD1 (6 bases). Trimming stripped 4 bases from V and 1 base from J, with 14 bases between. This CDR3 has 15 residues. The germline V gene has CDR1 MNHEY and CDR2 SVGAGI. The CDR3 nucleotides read TGTGCCAGCAGTTCCGGACAGATGATTTCCTACGAGCAGTACTTC. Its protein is CASSSGQMISYEQYF.

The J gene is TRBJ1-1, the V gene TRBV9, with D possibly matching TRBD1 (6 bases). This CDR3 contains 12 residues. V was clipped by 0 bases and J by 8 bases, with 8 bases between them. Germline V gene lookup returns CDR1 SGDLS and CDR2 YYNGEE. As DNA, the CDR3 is TGTGCCAGCAGCGTAGAACAGGGAGAAGCTTTCTTT. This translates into CASSVEQGEAFF.

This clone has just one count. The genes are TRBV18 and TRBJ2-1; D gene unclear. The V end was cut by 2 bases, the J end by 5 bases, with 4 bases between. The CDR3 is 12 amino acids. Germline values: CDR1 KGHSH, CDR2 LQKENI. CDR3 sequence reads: CASSPVDNEQFF. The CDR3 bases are TGTGCCAGCTCACCAGTCGACAATGAGCAGTTCTTC.

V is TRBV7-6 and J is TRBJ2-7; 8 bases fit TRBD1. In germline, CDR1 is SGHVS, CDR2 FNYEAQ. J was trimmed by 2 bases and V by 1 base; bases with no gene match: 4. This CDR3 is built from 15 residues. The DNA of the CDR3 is TGTGCCAGCAGCTTAGACGGACAGGGTCCCTACGAGCAGTACTTC. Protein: CASSLDGQGPYEQYF.

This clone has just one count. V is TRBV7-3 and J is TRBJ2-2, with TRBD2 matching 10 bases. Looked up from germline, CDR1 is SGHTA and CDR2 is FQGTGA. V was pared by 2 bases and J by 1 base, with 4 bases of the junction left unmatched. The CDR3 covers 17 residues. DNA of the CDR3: TGTGCCAGCAGCTTAGGCGGGACTAGCGTGAACACCGGGGAGCTGTTTTTT. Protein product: CASSLGGTSVNTGELFF.

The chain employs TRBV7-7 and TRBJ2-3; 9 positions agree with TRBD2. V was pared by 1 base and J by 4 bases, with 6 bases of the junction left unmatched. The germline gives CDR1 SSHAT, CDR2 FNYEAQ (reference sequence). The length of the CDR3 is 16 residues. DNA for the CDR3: TGTGCCAGCAGCTTAGGTTCTAGCGGGGACGCAGATACGCAGTATTTT. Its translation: CASSLGSSGDADTQYF. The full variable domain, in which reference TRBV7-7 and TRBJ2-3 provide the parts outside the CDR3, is GAGVSQSPRYKVTKRGQDVTLRCDPISSHATLYWYQQALGQGPEFLTYFNYEAQPDKSGLPSDRFSAERPEGSISTLTIQRTEQRDSAMYRCASSLGSSGDADTQYFGPGTRLTVL.

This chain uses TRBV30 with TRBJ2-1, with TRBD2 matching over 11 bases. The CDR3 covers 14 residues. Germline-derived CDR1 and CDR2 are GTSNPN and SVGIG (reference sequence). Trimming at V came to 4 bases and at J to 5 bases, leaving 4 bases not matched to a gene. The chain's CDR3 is CAWKLAGGHNEQFF. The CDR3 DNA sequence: TGTGCCTGGAAATTAGCGGGAGGGCACAATGAGCAGTTCTTC.

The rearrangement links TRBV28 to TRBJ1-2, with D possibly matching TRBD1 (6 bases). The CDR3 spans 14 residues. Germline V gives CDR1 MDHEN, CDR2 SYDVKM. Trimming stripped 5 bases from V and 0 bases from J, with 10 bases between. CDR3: CASSTQGTNYGYTF. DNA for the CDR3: TGTGCCAGCAGTACTCAGGGGACTAACTATGGCTACACCTTC.

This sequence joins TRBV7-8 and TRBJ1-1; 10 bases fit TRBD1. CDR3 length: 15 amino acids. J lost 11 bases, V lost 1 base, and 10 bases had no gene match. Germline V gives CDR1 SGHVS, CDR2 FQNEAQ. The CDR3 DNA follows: TGTGCCAGCAGCTTAGAGCGACAGGGGGCGGTCCGGGCTTTCTTT. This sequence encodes CASSLERQGAVRAFF.

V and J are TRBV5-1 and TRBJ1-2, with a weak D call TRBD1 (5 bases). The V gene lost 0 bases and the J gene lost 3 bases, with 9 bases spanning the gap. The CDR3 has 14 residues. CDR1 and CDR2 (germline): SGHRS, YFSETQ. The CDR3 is CASSLDDSYYGYTF. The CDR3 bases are TGCGCCAGCAGCTTGGACGACAGTTACTATGGCTACACCTTC. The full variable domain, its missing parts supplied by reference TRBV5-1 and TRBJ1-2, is KAGVTQTPRYLIKTRGQQVTLSCSPISGHRSVSWYQQTPGQGLQFLFEYFSETQRNKGNFPGRFSGRQFSNSRSEMNVSTLELGDSALYLCASSLDDSYYGYTFGSGTRLTVV.

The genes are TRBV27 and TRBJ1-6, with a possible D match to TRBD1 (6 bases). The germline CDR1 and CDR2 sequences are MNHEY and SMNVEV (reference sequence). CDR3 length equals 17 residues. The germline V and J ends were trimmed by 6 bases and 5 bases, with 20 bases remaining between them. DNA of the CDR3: TGTGCCAGCAGATATCGGGGATGGACAGATAATAATTCACCCCTCCACTTT. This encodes CASRYRGWTDNNSPLHF.

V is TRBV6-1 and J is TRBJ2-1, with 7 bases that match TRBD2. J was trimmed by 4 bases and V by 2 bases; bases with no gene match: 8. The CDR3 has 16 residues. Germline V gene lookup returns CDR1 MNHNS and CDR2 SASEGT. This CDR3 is CASSEYGGVIYNEQFF. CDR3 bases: TGTGCCAGCAGTGAATATGGGGGGGTCATATACAATGAGCAGTTCTTC.